One sample yielded the 21 T cell receptor beta chains listed below, sequenced in a study of T cell repertoires in cytomegalovirus infection. Each CDR3 protein is one row after TCRdb ran MiXCR on the reads. The sample has under 200,000 distinct CDR3 sequences; less than 9.5% are singletons. Source material: PBMCs. The receptors derive from a human donor in good health (CMV status not recorded). Some clones in this sample may be carry-over from other donors' samples.

This clonotype came up a few times. The V call is TRBV9, the J call TRBJ2-1; possible D gene TRBD2, 7 bases. CDR1 and CDR2 from the germline V gene are SGDLS and YYNGEE. The CDR3 is 12 residues long. V lost 7 bases and J 8 bases, leaving 13 bases between the germline ends. For the CDR3, the DNA is TGTGCCAGCGGATGGGGGGGCGATGAGCAGTTCTTC. This sequence encodes CASGWGGDEQFF.

This clonotype was seen ten or more times. CDR3 DNA: TGTGCCAGCAGCCCAGAGGGACAGGCTTTCTACGAGCAGTACTTC. Translated: CASSPEGQAFYEQYF. V is TRBV7-2 and J is TRBJ2-7, with 8 bases fitting TRBD1. The CDR3 sequence is 15 residues long. The germline gives CDR1 SGHTA, CDR2 FQGNSA. The ends lost 5 bases at V and 3 bases at J; junction bases unmatched: 9. Full variable domain (outside the CDR3, taken from reference TRBV7-2 and TRBJ2-7): GAGVSQSPSNKVTEKGKDVELRCDPISGHTALYWYRQSLGQGLEFLIYFQGNSAPDKSGLPSDRFSAERTGGSVSTLTIQRTQQEDSAVYLCASSPEGQAFYEQYFGPGTRLTVT.

There are a few counts of this clonotype. V usage is TRBV18 and J usage is TRBJ1-4; D gene uncertain. Germline CDR1 and CDR2: KGHSH and LQKENI. V lost 6 bases and J lost 5, with 7 bases in between. The CDR3 sequence is 12 residues long. CDR3 sequence: CASSLKNEKLFF. The CDR3 DNA is TGTGCCAGCTCCCTGAAAAATGAAAAACTGTTTTTT.

In this sample, this clonotype turned up many times. The chain recombines TRBV29-1 with TRBJ2-2; 16 bases align to TRBD2. Germline CDR1 SQVTM, CDR2 ANQGSEA. J lost 3 bases, V lost 4 bases, and 8 bases had no gene match. The CDR3 contains 18 residues. This CDR3 is CSVVNPGLAGGDTGELFF. The CDR3 DNA reads as TGCAGCGTTGTGAATCCGGGACTAGCGGGGGGGGACACCGGGGAGCTGTTTTTT.

This clonotype has more than one count but fewer than ten. The rearrangement links TRBV7-2 to TRBJ1-5; unclear D gene. This CDR3 is built from 15 residues. V was cut by 1 base and J by 0 bases, with 7 bases left in between. Looked up from germline, CDR1 is SGHTA and CDR2 is FQGNSA. CDR3 amino acids: CASSLDSVSNQPQHF. The CDR3 region has the DNA TGTGCCAGCAGCTTAGATTCGGTTAGCAATCAGCCCCAGCATTTT.

This clonotype has a count of ten or more. The chain carries TRBV5-6 and TRBJ1-1; no definite D call. From germline, CDR1 is SGHDT and CDR2 YYEEEE. CDR3 length: 16 amino acids. V lost 2 bases to trimming and J lost 0 bases, with 14 bases between them. CDR3 sequence: CASSFSKGPMNTEAFF. The CDR3 region has the DNA TGTGCCAGCAGCTTTTCCAAGGGCCCCATGAACACTGAAGCTTTCTTT.

Only a few counts were recorded for this clonotype. The chain combines TRBV12-3 or TRBV12-4 with TRBJ2-3; TRBD2 matches 9 bases. The CDR3 runs 14 residues. V lost 7 bases to trimming and J lost 1 base; unmatched junction nucleotides: 3. CDR3 region: CASKKRGGTDTQYF. CDR3 nucleotides: TGTGCCAGCAAGAAGCGGGGGGGCACAGATACGCAGTATTTT.

This clonotype was detected many times. The V and J genes are TRBV7-2 and TRBJ2-7; 7 nucleotides align to TRBD2. Germline lookup yields CDR1 SGHTA and CDR2 FQGNSA. The CDR3 has 16 amino acids. With V trimmed by 1 base and J by 1 base, 7 bases remained unmatched. CDR3 loop: CASSLGGGGSSYEQYF. The CDR3 nucleotides read TGTGCCAGCAGCTTAGGTGGGGGGGGATCTTCCTACGAGCAGTACTTC.

This clonotype was observed many times. This chain joins TRBV7-2 and TRBJ2-2, with D possibly TRBD2 on 6 matching bases. The germline V gene has CDR1 SGHTA and CDR2 FQGNSA. This CDR3 contains 16 residues. Trimming removed 4 bases from V and 0 bases from J, with 12 bases in between. DNA of the CDR3: TGTGCCAGCAGCTCTAGGGTAGCGGCGAACACCGGGGAGCTGTTTTTT. Its translation is CASSSRVAANTGELFF. Full variable domain (rest looked up from reference TRBV7-2 and TRBJ2-2): GAGVSQSPSNKVTEKGKDVELRCDPISGHTALYWYRQSLGQGLEFLIYFQGNSAPDKSGLPSDRFSAERTGGSVSTLTIQRTQQEDSAVYLCASSSRVAANTGELFFGEGSRLTVL.

This clonotype was recorded many times. The gene calls are TRBV7-2 and TRBJ2-1; D is possibly TRBD2 (5 bases). The CDR3 totals 14 residues. The germline CDR1 and CDR2 sequences are SGHTA and FQGNSA. V gave up 1 base and J gave up 3 bases, with 7 bases separating them. CDR3 nucleotide sequence: TGTGCCAGCAGCTTAGGAGGGCGCTACAATGAGCAGTTCTTC. Its translation: CASSLGGRYNEQFF.

This clonotype occurred many times. This chain joins TRBV7-6 and TRBJ1-3; D is perhaps TRBD1 (6 bases). Trimming removed 0 bases at V and 4 bases at J, with 16 bases between. Germline V gives CDR1 SGHVS, CDR2 FNYEAQ. This CDR3 has 17 amino acids. DNA for the CDR3: TGTGCCAGCAGCTTAGCAGGGGGTGGGAAGAACGGAAACACCATATATTTT. As protein: CASSLAGGGKNGNTIYF. The full variable domain, with the rest looked up from reference TRBV7-6 and TRBJ1-3, is GAGVSQSPRYKVTKRGQDVALRCDPISGHVSLYWYRQALGQGPEFLTYFNYEAQQDKSGLPNDRFSAERPEGSISTLTIQRTEQRDSAMYRCASSLAGGGKNGNTIYFGEGSWLTVV.

There are many counts of this clonotype. The chain couples TRBV7-2 to TRBJ2-5; the D call may be TRBD1 or TRBD2 (5 bases each). V was shortened by 0 bases and J by 7 bases, with 15 bases between the two germline ends. Germline assignment: CDR1 SGHTA and CDR2 FQGNSA. This CDR3 contains 15 residues. CDR3: CASSLAVGVPGTQYF. The CDR3 nucleotides read TGTGCCAGCAGCTTAGCGGTGGGGGTACCGGGGACCCAGTACTTC.

With regard to this clonotype: A much larger clone lies a single base off, so this may be a read error. This CDR3 reads CAPAGGAYEQYF. The CDR3 DNA follows: TGTGCCCCCGCGGGGGGGGCCTACGAGCAGTACTTC. The V call is TRBV6-5, the J call TRBJ2-7; the match to TRBD2 covers 9 bases. The CDR3 is 12 residues long. V shed 11 bases and J 2 bases; nucleotides not matched to a gene: 4. Looked up from germline, CDR1 is MNHEY and CDR2 is SVGAGI.

This clonotype was seen more than once but under ten times. The rearrangement links TRBV28 to TRBJ2-7, with 10 bases matching TRBD2. V lost 1 base and J lost 3; bases outside the gene matches: 3. The CDR3 loop spans 15 amino acids. Germline V CDR1 and CDR2: MDHEN, SYDVKM. CDR3: CASSLYSGRDYEQYF. The DNA of the CDR3 is TGTGCCAGCAGTTTATACAGCGGGAGGGACTACGAGCAGTACTTC.

The chain joins TRBV3-1 to TRBJ2-3, with TRBD2 identical over 7 bases. Unmatched junction bases numbered 7, after V lost 4 bases and J lost 0 bases. CDR3 length: 16 residues. Per the germline V gene, CDR1 is LGHDT and CDR2 is YNNKEL (reference sequence). CDR3 in DNA: TGTGCCAGCAGCCCTTGGACTAGTGTGAGCACAGATACGCAGTATTTT. Its protein product is CASSPWTSVSTDTQYF.

This clonotype was counted only a few times. This chain connects TRBV28 to TRBJ1-2; D uncertain. CDR1 is MDHEN and CDR2 is SYDVKM in the germline V gene. The CDR3 runs 12 residues. V shed 6 bases and J shed 2 bases, with 7 bases lying between them. Written as DNA, the CDR3 is TGTGCCAGCAGGACCAACAACTATGGCTACACCTTC. Residues: CASRTNNYGYTF.

The chain joins TRBV7-9 to TRBJ2-5; 9 bases are shared with TRBD2. V shed 4 bases and J 3 bases; nucleotides not matched to a gene: 6. Germline-derived CDR1 and CDR2 are SEHNR and FQNEAQ (reference sequence). This CDR3 region has 15 residues. CDR3 bases: TGTGCCAGCAGCTATAGCGGGAGTGCAAAAGAGACCCAGTACTTC. Encoded protein: CASSYSGSAKETQYF.

For this clonotype: A much larger clone sits a single nucleotide away, making a read error possible. The CDR3 coding sequence is TGTGCCAGCAGCCTAGACAGGGAGGGGGAAAAACTGTGTTTT. Its protein product is CASSLDREGEKLCF. This chain links TRBV11-2 with TRBJ1-4; TRBD1 matches at 7 bases. Germline V CDR1 and CDR2: SGHAT, FQNNGV. The CDR3 contains 14 residues.

This clonotype was recorded a few times. The V and J genes are TRBV13 and TRBJ1-1, with D unclear. Trimming shortened V by 5 bases and J by 3 bases, and 28 bases separated the two germline ends. Germline-derived CDR1 and CDR2 are PRHDT and FYEKMQ (reference sequence). The CDR3 is made up of 19 amino acids. The CDR3 sequence is CASSQHVSYWPNLDTEAFF. CDR3 bases: TGTGCCAGCAGCCAGCACGTATCGTACTGGCCGAACTTGGACACTGAAGCTTTCTTT.

This clonotype was seen many times. The chain recombines TRBV4-3 with TRBJ2-2; D unresolved. V dropped 2 bases and J dropped 6 bases, with 13 bases sitting between them. In germline, CDR1 is LGHNA, CDR2 YSLEER. The CDR3 is made up of 15 amino acids. Here the CDR3 DNA reads TGCGCCAGCAGCCAAAGGTGGATCGACGCCGGGGAGCTGTTTTTT. It specifies CASSQRWIDAGELFF.

The sample holds many counts of this clonotype. The CDR3 sequence is CSAPGGEASPLHF. The CDR3 DNA reads as TGCAGTGCTCCCGGAGGGGAGGCTTCACCCCTCCACTTT. This rearrangement joins TRBV20-1 to TRBJ1-6; a weak D match, TRBD1 (5 bases). The length of the CDR3 is 13 residues. Deletions cut 5 bases from V and 9 bases from J, with 14 bases between. Germline CDR1 and CDR2: DFQATT and SNEGSKA (reference sequence).